The clone carrying this TCR beta chain was observed a handful of times. Its antigen remains unidentified. The sample belongs to a study of cytomegalovirus exposure and HLA in healthy donors. About the study: The same platform as the approximately 670 first-cohort repertoires was used for the 90 to 150 validation repertoires, a later analysis reported. Study-wide results and limits: Generally TCR sequences proved uncommon, though certain public TCRs appeared in numerous donors. According to a later analysis, TCR clusters from the first cohort tended to co-occur in the 100 to 150 validation repertoires.

While the first cohort had several hundred subjects, the donors belonged to the separate validation cohort of roughly 130 subjects. Method: immunoSEQ multiplex PCR; TCRdb's copy keeps in-frame clones and lacks some. Here the sample spans hundreds of thousands of clones, roughly 90% being singletons. The receptor was isolated from a young woman in good health and CMV-seronegative. Sequenced input: PBMCs.

The CDR3 region is CASSYGLGQPQHF. The CDR3 DNA reads as TGTGCCAGCAGTTACGGTTTGGGCCAGCCCCAGCATTTT. The chain combines TRBV6-6 with TRBJ1-5; the D is unclear. The germline CDR1 and CDR2 sequences are MNHNY and SVGAGI (reference sequence). The CDR3 runs to 13 residues. The ends were cut back, 2 bases at V and 7 bases at J, with 9 bases in the middle.